Below are 10 T cell receptor beta chains sequenced from a single sample in a study of T cell repertoires in aging, cancer and after chemotherapy. TCR beta rearrangements were amplified from peripheral blood genomic DNA. TRB rearrangements spanning V, D and J were amplified using mixed TRB-A/B primers. Via MiXCR, TCRdb re-called the multiplex PCR reads, giving one row per CDR3 protein. The sample lists 8,500 to 10,000 distinct CDR3 sequences, roughly 37% occurring once. The specimen sequenced was blood. All receptors derive from a human donor in good health.

V gene TRBV11-1 combines with J gene TRBJ2-7, with 8 positions matching TRBD1. J gave up 3 bases and V 8 bases, and 9 bases lay outside the gene matches. This CDR3 has 14 residues. Germline V gene data show CDR1 as SGHAT and CDR2 as FQDESV (reference sequence). CDR3 sequence: CASSPGTGLYEQYF. For the CDR3, the DNA is TGTGCCAGCTCGCCCGGGACAGGACTCTACGAGCAGTACTTC.

The rearrangement links TRBV10-3 to TRBJ1-1; possible D gene TRBD1, 6 bases. This CDR3 is built from 15 residues. Looked up from germline, CDR1 is ENHRY and CDR2 is SYGVKD. The V gene lost 6 bases and the J gene lost 1 base, with 15 bases spanning the gap. The CDR3, as DNA: TGTGCCATCAGCTCAGGGGATCGGTGGAACACTGAAGCTTTCTTT. Amino acids: CAISSGDRWNTEAFF.

The chain recombines TRBV5-4 with TRBJ2-1; TRBD2 matches at 11 bases. V lost 4 bases and J lost 3; bases outside the gene matches: 12. The CDR3 totals 18 residues. The germline gives CDR1 SGHNT, CDR2 YYREEE (reference sequence). The CDR3 DNA sequence: TGTGCCAGCAGCCCAGCCGGGACTAGCGGCCGTAGCTACAATGAGCAGTTCTTC. Translated, it gives CASSPAGTSGRSYNEQFF.

This clonotype qualifies as medium-sized. CDR3 in DNA: TGTGCCAGCAGTTTAAGAAGGTCGGCCACGTACAATGAGCAGTTCTTC. It yields the protein CASSLRRSATYNEQFF. The rearrangement uses TRBV27 and TRBJ2-1, with D unresolved. Germline V gene data show CDR1 as MNHEY and CDR2 as SMNVEV (reference sequence). V lost 2 bases and J lost 4, with 15 bases in between. This CDR3 has 16 amino acids.

The chain is built from TRBV6-5 and TRBJ2-1, with TRBD2 matching over 14 bases. Germline loops: CDR1 MNHEY, CDR2 SVGAGI. The V and J ends lost 6 bases and 8 bases, in that order; junction bases with no gene match: 3. The CDR3 sequence is 14 residues long. The CDR3 nucleotides are TGTGCCAGCAGGGGACTAGCGGGGGTCTATGAGCAGTTCTTC. Translation: CASRGLAGVYEQFF.

The chain combines TRBV5-6 with TRBJ2-1; 13 bases are a match to TRBD2. The germline CDR1 and CDR2 sequences are SGHDT and YYEEEE. The CDR3 has 16 residues. V gave up 3 bases and J gave up 6 bases; unmatched junction bases: 6. The CDR3, as DNA: TGTGCCAGCAGCTCCCCCGGACTAGCGGGGGTCAATGAGCAGTTCTTC. This encodes CASSSPGLAGVNEQFF.

Only a few counts were recorded for this clonotype. This rearrangement joins TRBV19 to TRBJ1-5, with a weak D call TRBD1 (6 bases). With 7 bases removed from V and 3 bases from J, the gap between germline ends came to 10 bases. The V gene's germline CDR1 is LNHDA and CDR2 SQIVND (reference sequence). This CDR3 is 13 amino acids long. DNA for the CDR3: TGTGCCAGTACTGGACAGATCAATCAGCCCCAGCATTTT. As protein: CASTGQINQPQHF.

This clonotype was found a few times. The V and J genes are TRBV6-1 and TRBJ1-6; no reliable D call. Trimming shortened V by 5 bases and J by 5 bases, and 16 bases separated the two germline ends. The CDR3 length is 16 residues. From germline, CDR1 is MNHNS and CDR2 SASEGT. The CDR3 DNA reads TGTGCCAGCAGTTCGACTAGGCGGCAGGATAATTCACCCCTCCACTTT. This gives the protein CASSSTRRQDNSPLHF.

This clonotype was found a few times. The chain uses TRBV19 and TRBJ2-5; 7 bases are shared with TRBD1. Germline CDR1 is LNHDA and CDR2 is SQIVND (reference sequence). The CDR3 totals 14 residues. With 3 bases clipped from V and 1 base from J, the junction kept 2 bases outside the gene matches. CDR3: CASSIGTAQETQYF. DNA of the CDR3: TGTGCCAGTAGTATTGGGACAGCCCAAGAGACCCAGTACTTC.

This chain links TRBV6-2 or TRBV6-3 with TRBJ2-2; D is perhaps TRBD2 (5 bases). CDR3 length: 13 amino acids. Germline V CDR1 and CDR2: MNHEY, SVGEGT. Trimming removed 6 bases from V and 2 bases from J, with 7 bases in between. For the CDR3, the DNA is TGTGCCAGCAGGGACTTTAACACCGGGGAGCTGTTTTTT. This gives the protein CASRDFNTGELFF.